This T cell receptor beta chain was captured by sequencing in a study of CD8+CD57+ T cells in acquired aplastic anemia. For the study at large: The mean DNA yield obtained from sorted CD4+ and CD8+ cells came to roughly 3.4 ug.

About this clonotype itself: What it binds is unknown.

Genomic DNA, serving as template, underwent TCR beta VDJ and CDR3 profiling. TCRdb re-derived calls from the reads in MiXCR, one entry per CDR3 protein. The table has more than 200,000 distinct CDR3 sequences, roughly 45% seen once; the top ten hold 20%. CDR3 size: 16 residues. Per the germline V gene, CDR1 is KGHSH and CDR2 is LQKENI. V shed 1 base, J shed 6 bases, and the junction held 9 bases outside the gene matches. All patients picked for sequencing had shown, by flow cytometry, an expansion of CD8+CD57+ cells. No therapy had been given to the patients at the time of blood sampling. Study-level points and caveats: Patients shared some 30 CD8+ CDR3 sequences with controls. No significant difference in CD8+ Simpson's diversity was found between patients and controls.

The sequence derives from a human donor with aplastic anemia. This rearrangement joins TRBV18 to TRBJ1-3, with 7 nucleotides matching TRBD1. The source material was sorted CD4+, CD8+, or CD8+CD57+ T cells (not recorded which) from PBMCs. The CDR3 DNA reads as TGTGCCAGCTCACCACTCGGACAGGCCGAGATAAACACCATATATTTT. Protein: CASSPLGQAEINTIYF. Combining the CDR3 with reference TRBV18 and TRBJ1-3 gives the whole variable domain NAGVMQNPRHLVRRRGQEARLRCSPMKGHSHVYWYRQLPEEGLKFMVYLQKENIIDESGMPKERFSAEFPKEGPSILRIQQVVRGDSAAYFCASSPLGQAEINTIYFGEGSWLTVV.